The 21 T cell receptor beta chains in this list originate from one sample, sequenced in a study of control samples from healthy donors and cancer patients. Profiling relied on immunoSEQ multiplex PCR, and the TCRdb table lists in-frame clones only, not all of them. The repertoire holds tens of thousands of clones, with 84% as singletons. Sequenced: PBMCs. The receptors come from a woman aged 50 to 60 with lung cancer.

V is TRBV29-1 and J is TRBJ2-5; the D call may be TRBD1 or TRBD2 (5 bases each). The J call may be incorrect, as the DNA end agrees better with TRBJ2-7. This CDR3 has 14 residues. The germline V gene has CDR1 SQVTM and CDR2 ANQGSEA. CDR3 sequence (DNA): TGCAGCGTTTTGATCCGGGACGGTTCCTACGAGCAGTACTTC. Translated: CSVLIRDGSYEQYF.

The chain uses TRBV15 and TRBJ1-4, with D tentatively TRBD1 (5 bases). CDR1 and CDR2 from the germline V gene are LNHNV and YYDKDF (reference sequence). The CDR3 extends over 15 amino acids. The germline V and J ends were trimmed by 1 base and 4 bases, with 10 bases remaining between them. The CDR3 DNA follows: TGTGCCACCAGCAGAGTCGGGACGGTTAATGAAAAACTGTTTTTT. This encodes CATSRVGTVNEKLFF.

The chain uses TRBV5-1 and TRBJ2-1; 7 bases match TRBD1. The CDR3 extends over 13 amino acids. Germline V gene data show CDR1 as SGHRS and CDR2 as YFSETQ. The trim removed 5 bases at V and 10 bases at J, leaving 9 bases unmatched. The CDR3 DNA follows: TGCGCCAGCAGAGAGGGGGCCCAATACGAGCAGTTCTTC. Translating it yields CASREGAQYEQFF.

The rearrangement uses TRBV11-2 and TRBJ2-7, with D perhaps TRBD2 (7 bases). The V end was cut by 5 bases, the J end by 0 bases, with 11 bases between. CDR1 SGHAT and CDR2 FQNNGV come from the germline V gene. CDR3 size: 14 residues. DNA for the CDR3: TGTGCCAGCAGCCTAGGGGGGGCCTCCTACGAGCAGTACTTC. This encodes CASSLGGASYEQYF.

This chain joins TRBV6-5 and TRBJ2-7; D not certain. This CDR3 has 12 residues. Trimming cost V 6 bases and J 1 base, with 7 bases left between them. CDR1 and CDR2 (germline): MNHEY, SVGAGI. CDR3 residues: CASRGYSYEQYF. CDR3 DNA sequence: TGTGCCAGCAGAGGTTATTCCTACGAGCAGTACTTC.

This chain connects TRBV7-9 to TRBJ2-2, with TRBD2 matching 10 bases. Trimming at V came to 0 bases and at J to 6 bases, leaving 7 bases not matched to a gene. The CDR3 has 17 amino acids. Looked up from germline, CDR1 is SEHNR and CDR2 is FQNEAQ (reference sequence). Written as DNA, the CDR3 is TGTGCCAGCAGCTTAGCGTCTAGCGGGGGTTTGTCCGGGGAGCTGTTTTTT. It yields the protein CASSLASSGGLSGELFF.

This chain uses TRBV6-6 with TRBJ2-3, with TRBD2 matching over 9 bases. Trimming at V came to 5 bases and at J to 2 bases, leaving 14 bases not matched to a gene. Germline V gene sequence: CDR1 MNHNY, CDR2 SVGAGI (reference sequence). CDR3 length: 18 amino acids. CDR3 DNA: TGTGCCAGCAGTCCTATGTCGCTCACTAGCGGGCCCACAGATACGCAGTATTTT. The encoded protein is CASSPMSLTSGPTDTQYF.

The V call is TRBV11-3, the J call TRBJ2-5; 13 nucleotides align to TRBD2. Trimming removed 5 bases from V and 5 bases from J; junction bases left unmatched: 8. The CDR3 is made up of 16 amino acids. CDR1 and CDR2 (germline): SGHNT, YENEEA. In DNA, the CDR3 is TGTGCCAGCAGCCCCGGACTAGCGGGGGCCTCGGAGACCCAGTACTTC. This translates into CASSPGLAGASETQYF.

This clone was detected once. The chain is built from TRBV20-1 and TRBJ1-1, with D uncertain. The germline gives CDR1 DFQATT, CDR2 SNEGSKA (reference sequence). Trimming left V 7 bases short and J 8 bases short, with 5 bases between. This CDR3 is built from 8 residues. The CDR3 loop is CSGREAFF. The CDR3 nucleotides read TGCAGTGGTAGGGAAGCTTTCTTT.

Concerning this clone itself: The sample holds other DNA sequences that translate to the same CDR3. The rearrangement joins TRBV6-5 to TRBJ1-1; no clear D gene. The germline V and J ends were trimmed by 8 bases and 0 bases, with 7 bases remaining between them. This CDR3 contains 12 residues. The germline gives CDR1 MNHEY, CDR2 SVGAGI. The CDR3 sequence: CASSKVNTEAFF. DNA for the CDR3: TGTGCCAGCTCGAAGGTGAACACTGAAGCTTTCTTT.

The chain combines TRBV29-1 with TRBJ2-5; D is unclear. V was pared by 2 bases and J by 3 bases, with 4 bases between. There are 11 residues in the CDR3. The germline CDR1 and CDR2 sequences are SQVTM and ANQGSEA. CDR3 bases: TGCAGCGTTGAAAGGAAAGAGACCCAGTACTTC. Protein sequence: CSVERKETQYF.

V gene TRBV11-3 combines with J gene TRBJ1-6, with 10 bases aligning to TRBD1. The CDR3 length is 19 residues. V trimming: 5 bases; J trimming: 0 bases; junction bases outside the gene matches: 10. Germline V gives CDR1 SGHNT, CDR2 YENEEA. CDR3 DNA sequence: TGTGCCAGCAGCCGAAGGGGGGACAGGGGTTTCTCCTATAATTCACCCCTCCACTTT. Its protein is CASSRRGDRGFSYNSPLHF.

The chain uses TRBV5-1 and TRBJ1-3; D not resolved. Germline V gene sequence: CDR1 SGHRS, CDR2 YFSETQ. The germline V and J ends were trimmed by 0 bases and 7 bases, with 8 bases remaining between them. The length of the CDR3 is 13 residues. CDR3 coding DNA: TGCGCCAGCAGCTTGGGCTCCGGCAACACCATATATTTT. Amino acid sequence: CASSLGSGNTIYF.

CDR3 in DNA: TGCAGCGTTGAAGGGTTCAGGGGAACTTACAATGAGCAGTTCTTC. Translating gives CSVEGFRGTYNEQFF. This sequence joins TRBV29-1 and TRBJ2-1, with D possibly TRBD1 on 6 matching bases. The CDR3 length is 15 residues. Germline loops: CDR1 SQVTM, CDR2 ANQGSEA. V dropped 1 base and J dropped 4 bases, with 14 bases sitting between them.

CDR3 DNA: TGCGCCAGCAGCCGGGGAGGAGAGACCTATGAAGCTTTCTTT. Amino acid sequence: CASSRGGETYEAFF. The rearrangement links TRBV5-1 to TRBJ1-1; D is undetermined. CDR1 and CDR2 from the germline V gene are SGHRS and YFSETQ. Between the trimmed V and J ends, which lost 4 bases and 7 bases, there was a span of 17 bases. The CDR3 is 14 residues long.

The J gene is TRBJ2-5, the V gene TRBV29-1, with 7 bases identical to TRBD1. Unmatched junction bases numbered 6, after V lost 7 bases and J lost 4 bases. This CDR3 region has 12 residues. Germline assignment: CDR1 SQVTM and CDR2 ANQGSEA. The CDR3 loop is CSGETGLETQYF. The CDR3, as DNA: TGCAGCGGGGAGACAGGGTTAGAGACCCAGTACTTC.

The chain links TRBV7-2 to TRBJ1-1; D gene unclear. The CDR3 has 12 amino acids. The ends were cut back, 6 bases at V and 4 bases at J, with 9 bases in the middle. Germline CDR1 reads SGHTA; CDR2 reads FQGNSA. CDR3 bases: TGTGCCAGCAGGGGGAGTAGCACTGAAGCTTTCTTT. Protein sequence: CASRGSSTEAFF.

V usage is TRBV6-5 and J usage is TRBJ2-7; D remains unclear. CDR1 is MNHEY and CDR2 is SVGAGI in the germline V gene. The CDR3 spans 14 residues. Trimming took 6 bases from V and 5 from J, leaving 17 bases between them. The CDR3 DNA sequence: TGTGCCAGCAGGATCCAATCCGAGGTGGACGAGCAGTACTTC. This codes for CASRIQSEVDEQYF.

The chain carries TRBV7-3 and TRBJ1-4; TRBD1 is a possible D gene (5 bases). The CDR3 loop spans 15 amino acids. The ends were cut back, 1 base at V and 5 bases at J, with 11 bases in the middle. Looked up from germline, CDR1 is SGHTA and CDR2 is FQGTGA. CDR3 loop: CASSLNSGQNEKLFF. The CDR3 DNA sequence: TGTGCCAGCAGCTTAAACTCCGGACAAAATGAAAAACTGTTTTTT.

The CDR3 spells CASSVTGTTTRNTIYF. CDR3 in DNA: TGTGCCAGCAGCGTCACCGGGACAACGACCCGAAACACCATATATTTT. The chain carries TRBV11-2 and TRBJ1-3; D perhaps matches TRBD1 (6 bases). V lost 5 bases and J lost 5, with 19 bases in between. The germline gives CDR1 SGHAT, CDR2 FQNNGV. The CDR3 covers 16 residues.

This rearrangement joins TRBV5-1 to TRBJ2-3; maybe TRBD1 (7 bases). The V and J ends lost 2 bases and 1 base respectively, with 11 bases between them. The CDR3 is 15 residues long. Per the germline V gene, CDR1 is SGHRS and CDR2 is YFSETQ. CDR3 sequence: CASSFGGGGTDTQYF. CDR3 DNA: TGCGCCAGCAGCTTCGGAGGGGGCGGCACAGATACGCAGTATTTT.